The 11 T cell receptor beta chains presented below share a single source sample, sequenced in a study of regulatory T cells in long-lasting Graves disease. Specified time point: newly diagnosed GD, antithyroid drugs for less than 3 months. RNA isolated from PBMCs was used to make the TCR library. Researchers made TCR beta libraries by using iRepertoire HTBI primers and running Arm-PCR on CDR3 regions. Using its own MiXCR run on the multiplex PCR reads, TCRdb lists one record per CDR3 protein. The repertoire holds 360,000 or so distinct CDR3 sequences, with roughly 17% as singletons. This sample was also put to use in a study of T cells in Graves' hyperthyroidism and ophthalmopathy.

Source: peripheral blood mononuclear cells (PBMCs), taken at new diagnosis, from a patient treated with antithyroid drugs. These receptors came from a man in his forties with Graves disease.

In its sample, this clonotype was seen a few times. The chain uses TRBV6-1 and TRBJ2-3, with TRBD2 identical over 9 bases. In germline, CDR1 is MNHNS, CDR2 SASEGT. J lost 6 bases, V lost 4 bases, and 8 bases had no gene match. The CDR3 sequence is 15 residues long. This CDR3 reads CASSVNGGGGDTQYF. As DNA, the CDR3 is TGTGCCAGCAGTGTCAACGGCGGGGGGGGGGATACGCAGTATTTT.

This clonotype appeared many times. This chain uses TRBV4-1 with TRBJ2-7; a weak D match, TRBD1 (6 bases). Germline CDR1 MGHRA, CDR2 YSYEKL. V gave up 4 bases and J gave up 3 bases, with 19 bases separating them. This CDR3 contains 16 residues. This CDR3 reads CASSPQRVGRGYEQYF. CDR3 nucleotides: TGCGCCAGCAGCCCACAAAGAGTTGGCAGGGGCTACGAGCAGTACTTC.

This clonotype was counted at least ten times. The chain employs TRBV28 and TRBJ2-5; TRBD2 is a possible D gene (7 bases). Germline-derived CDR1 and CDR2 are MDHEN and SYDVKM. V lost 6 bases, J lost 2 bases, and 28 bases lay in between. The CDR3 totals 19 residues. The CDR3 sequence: CASSAFGITRRGGQETQYF. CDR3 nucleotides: TGTGCCAGCAGCGCCTTTGGGATCACAAGGAGGGGGGGGCAAGAGACCCAGTACTTC.

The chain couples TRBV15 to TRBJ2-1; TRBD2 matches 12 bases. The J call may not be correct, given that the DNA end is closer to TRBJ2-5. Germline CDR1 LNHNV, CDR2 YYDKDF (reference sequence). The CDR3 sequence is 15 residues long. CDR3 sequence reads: CATSSDLAGGGAQYF. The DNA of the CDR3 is TGTGCCACCAGCAGCGACCTAGCGGGGGGGGGGGCCCAGTACTTC.

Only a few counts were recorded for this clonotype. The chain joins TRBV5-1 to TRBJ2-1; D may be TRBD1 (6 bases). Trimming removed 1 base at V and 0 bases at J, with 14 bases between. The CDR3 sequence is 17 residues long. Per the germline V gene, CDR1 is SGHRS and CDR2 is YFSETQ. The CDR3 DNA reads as TGCGCCAGCAGCTTGACCCACAGGGAGAGCTCCTACAATGAGCAGTTCTTC. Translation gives CASSLTHRESSYNEQFF.

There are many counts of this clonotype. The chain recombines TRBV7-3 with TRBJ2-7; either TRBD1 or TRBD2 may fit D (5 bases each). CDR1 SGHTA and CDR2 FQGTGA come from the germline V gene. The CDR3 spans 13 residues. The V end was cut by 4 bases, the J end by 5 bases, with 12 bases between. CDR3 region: CASSSGRWDEQYF. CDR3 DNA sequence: TGTGCCAGCAGCTCGGGACGGTGGGACGAGCAGTACTTC.

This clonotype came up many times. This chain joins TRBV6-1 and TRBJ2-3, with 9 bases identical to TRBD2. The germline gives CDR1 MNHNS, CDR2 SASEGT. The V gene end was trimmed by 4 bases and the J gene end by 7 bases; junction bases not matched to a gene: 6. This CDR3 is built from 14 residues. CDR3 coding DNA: TGTGCCAGCAGTGGCGGGGGGGCTATGCATACGCAGTATTTT. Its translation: CASSGGGAMHTQYF.

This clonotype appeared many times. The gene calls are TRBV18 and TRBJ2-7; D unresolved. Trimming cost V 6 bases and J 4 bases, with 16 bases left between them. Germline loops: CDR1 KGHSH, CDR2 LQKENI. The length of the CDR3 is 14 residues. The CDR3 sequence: CASSHGRPPYEQYF. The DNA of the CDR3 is TGTGCCAGCTCTCACGGCAGACCTCCGTACGAGCAGTACTTC. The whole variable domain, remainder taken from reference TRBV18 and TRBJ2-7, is NAGVMQNPRHLVRRRGQEARLRCSPMKGHSHVYWYRQLPEEGLKFMVYLQKENIIDESGMPKERFSAEFPKEGPSILRIQQVVRGDSAAYFCASSHGRPPYEQYFGPGTRLTVT.

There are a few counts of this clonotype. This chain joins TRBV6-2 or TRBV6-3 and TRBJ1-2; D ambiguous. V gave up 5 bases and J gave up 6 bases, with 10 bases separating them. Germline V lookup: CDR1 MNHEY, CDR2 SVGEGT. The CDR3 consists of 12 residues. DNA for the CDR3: TGTGCCAGCAGTCCCTCTGGGAATGGCTACACCTTC. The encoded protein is CASSPSGNGYTF.

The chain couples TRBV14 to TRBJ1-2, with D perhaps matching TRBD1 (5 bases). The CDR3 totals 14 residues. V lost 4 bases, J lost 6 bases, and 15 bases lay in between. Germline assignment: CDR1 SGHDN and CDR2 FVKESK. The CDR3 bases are TGTGCCAGCAGCCCCCGGGACCCGATAAATGGCTACACCTTC. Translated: CASSPRDPINGYTF.

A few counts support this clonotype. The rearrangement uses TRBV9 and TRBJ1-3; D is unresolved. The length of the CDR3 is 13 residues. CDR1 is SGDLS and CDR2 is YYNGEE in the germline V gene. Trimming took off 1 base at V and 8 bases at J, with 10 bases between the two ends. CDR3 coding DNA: TGTGCCAGCAGCGTACGGTGGAGGGACACCATATATTTT. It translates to CASSVRWRDTIYF.